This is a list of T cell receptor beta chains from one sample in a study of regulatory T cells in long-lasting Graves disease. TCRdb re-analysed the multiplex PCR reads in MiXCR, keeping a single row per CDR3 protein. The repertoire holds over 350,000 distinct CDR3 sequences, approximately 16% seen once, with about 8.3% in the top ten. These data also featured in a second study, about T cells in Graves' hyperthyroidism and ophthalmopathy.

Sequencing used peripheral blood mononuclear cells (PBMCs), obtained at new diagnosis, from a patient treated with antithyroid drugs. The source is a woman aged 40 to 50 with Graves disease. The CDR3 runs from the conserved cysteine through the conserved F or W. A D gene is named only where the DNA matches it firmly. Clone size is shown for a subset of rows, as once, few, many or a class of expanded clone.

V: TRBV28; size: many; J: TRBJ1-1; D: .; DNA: TGTGCCAGCCCGTACAGGGCCGGGGACACTGAAGCGTTCTTT; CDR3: CASPYRAGDTEAFF
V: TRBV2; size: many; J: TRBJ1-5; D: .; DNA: TGTGCCAGCAGATTTCTAGCTGAAGATCAGCCCCAGCATTTT; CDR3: CASRFLAEDQPQHF
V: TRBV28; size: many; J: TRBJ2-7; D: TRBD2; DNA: TGTGCCAGCAGACGGACTAGCGGTTACGAGCAGTACTTC; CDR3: CASRRTSGYEQYF
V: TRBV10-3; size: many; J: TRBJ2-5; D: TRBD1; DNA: TGTGCCATCAGTGAGTGGACAGGGGAGACAGAGACCCAGTACTTC; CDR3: CAISEWTGETETQYF
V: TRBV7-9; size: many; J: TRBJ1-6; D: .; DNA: TGTGCCAGCAGCCGTTTGGAGGGGAAGGGTTCACCCCTCCACTTT; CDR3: CASSRLEGKGSPLHF
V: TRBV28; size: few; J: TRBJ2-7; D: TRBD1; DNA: TGTGCCAGCAGTTTGGAAACAAGACAGGGGGACGACGAGCAGTACTTC; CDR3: CASSLETRQGDDEQYF
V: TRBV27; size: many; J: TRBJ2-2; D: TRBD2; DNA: TGTGCCAGCAGTTTACGACCTAGCGGGACCTTCACCGGGGAGCTGTTTTTT; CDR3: CASSLRPSGTFTGELFF
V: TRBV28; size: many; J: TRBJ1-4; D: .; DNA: TGTGCCAGCACCAACGGGTGGGATAAGCCGACTAATGAAAAACTGTTTTTT; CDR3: CASTNGWDKPTNEKLFF
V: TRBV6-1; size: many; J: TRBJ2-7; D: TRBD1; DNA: TGTGCCAGCATCAGAGGACAGGACCCTACCCAGGAGCAGTACTTC; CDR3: CASIRGQDPTQEQYF
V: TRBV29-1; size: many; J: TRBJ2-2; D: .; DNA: TGCAGCGTTGTAATCGGGAGCCTAAACACCGGGGAGCTGTTTTTT; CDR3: CSVVIGSLNTGELFF
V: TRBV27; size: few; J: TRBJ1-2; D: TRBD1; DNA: TGTGCCAGTCGACTAAACAGGGGGGGAATGGATGGCTACACCTTC; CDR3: CASRLNRGGMDGYTF
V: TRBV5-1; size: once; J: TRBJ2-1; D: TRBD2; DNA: TGCGCCAGCAGCTCGGCAGGCGGGAGGATTAAGGGTGAGCAGTTCTTC; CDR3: CASSSAGGRIKGEQFF
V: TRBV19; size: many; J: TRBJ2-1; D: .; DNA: TGTGCCAGTAATCGGGAGGGGCAGGGGGCGCGGAATGAGCAGTTCTTC; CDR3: CASNREGQGARNEQFF
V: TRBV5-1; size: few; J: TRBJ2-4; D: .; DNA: TGCGCCAGCACCGACGGCCAGGCATCCAAAAACATTCAGTACTTC; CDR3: CASTDGQASKNIQYF
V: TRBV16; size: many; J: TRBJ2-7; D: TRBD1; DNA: TGTGCCAGCAGCCCTAACCCAACAGGACAGGGGTTGGGGGAGCAGTACTTC; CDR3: CASSPNPTGQGLGEQYF
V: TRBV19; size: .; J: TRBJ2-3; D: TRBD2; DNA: TGTGCCAGTAGTATCCTAGCGGGAGGCGCAGATACGCAGTATTTT; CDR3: CASSILAGGADTQYF
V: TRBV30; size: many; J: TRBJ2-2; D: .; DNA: TGTGCCTGGAGTGTACATAAGGTCTTGAACACCGGGGAGCTGTTTTTT; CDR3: CAWSVHKVLNTGELFF